The T cell receptor beta chain under discussion was sequenced for a study of blood T cells in healthy people across ages. It was with a sample-barcoded 5' primer and a J-beta primer mix that a second PCR of about 6 to 11 cycles was run. TCRdb reprocessed the 5' RACE reads via MiXCR and lists one record per CDR3 protein. The data hold roughly 930,000 distinct CDR3 sequences, with 48% observed a single time. Peripheral blood, about 9.3 milliliters per donor, was collected. Each sample provided at least 6 micrograms of extracted total RNA. The CDR3 contains 15 residues. The V end lost 6 bases, the J end lost 3 bases, and 17 bases lay between the germline ends. Germline values: CDR1 MDHEN, CDR2 SYDVKM.

This rearrangement joins TRBV28 to TRBJ1-1; D is unresolved. Input material: blood. This receptor was taken from a young man in good health. CDR3 sequence: CASRRTLAVDTEAFF. CDR3 DNA: TGTGCCAGCAGGCGAACCCTCGCAGTGGACACTGAAGCTTTCTTT.